The 20 T cell receptor beta chains below come from one sample, sequenced in a study of blood T cell repertoires in COVID-19 (dated by TCRdb to 2019 to 2021). Library method: the immunoSEQ multiplex PCR assay. TCRdb provides this immuneACCESS table in a form limited to in-frame rearrangements. Some clones are lacking; in checked studies, under half of them reflect an unresolved V gene, and why the rest are absent is not known. This sample holds around 130,000 clones; around 81% were observed only once. The ten largest make up around 8% of the sample. The source material was peripheral blood. The receptors here all came from a human donor in a cohort sampled during active COVID-19.

The CDR3 nucleotides read TGCGCCAGCAGCCGACAGGGAAGCACTGAAGCTTTCTTT. This sequence encodes CASSRQGSTEAFF. V is TRBV5-1 and J is TRBJ1-1, with 7 bases that match TRBD1. The CDR3 spans 13 residues. Trimming at V came to 4 bases and at J to 4 bases, leaving 4 bases not matched to a gene. Germline V gives CDR1 SGHRS, CDR2 YFSETQ.

The chain links TRBV7-9 to TRBJ1-5; no definite D call. The CDR3 has 13 residues. Trimming took 1 base from V and 7 from J, leaving 8 bases between them. Germline V gives CDR1 SEHNR, CDR2 FQNEAQ (reference sequence). The CDR3 DNA reads as TGTGCCAGCAGCTTAGATCAGGTCCAGCCCCAGCATTTT. Residues: CASSLDQVQPQHF.

V usage is TRBV6-6 and J usage is TRBJ1-2; 7 bases are a match to TRBD1. The junction had 12 bases not matched to a gene; V was cut back by 6 bases and J by 8 bases. Germline CDR1 MNHNY, CDR2 SVGAGI (reference sequence). CDR3 length equals 14 residues. In nucleotides, the CDR3 is TGTGCCAGCAGACCACGACAGGGCTCTTCGGGCTACACCTTC. Translating gives CASRPRQGSSGYTF.

The V call is TRBV15, the J call TRBJ1-2; 9 nucleotides align to TRBD1. V lost 3 bases and J lost 8; bases outside the gene matches: 10. Germline values: CDR1 LNHNV, CDR2 YYDKDF (reference sequence). The CDR3 has 15 amino acids. The DNA for the CDR3 is TGTGCCACCAGCAGTGACGGACAGGGGTTGAGGGGCTACACCTTC. It yields the protein CATSSDGQGLRGYTF.

V gene TRBV28 combines with J gene TRBJ1-2; possibly TRBD1 for D (5 bases). The V gene's germline CDR1 is MDHEN and CDR2 SYDVKM. Trimming removed 6 bases from V and 0 bases from J, with 17 bases in between. The CDR3 runs 16 residues. The CDR3 is CASSLGGVKANYGYTF. In DNA, the CDR3 is TGTGCCAGCAGCCTGGGGGGGGTTAAAGCTAACTATGGCTACACCTTC.

CDR3 sequence: CASSSDRDTGELFF. DNA for the CDR3: TGTGCCAGCTCCTCGGACAGGGACACCGGGGAGCTGTTTTTT. This chain joins TRBV18 and TRBJ2-2; 8 bases are shared with TRBD1. Germline V gives CDR1 KGHSH, CDR2 LQKENI. The length of the CDR3 is 14 residues. Losses at the gene ends were 6 bases for V and 3 bases for J; bases not matched to a gene: 3.

The J gene is TRBJ2-6, the V gene TRBV13, with D unresolved. CDR1 is PRHDT, CDR2 FYEKMQ, per germline (reference sequence). V lost 7 bases and J lost 2, with 6 bases in between. The CDR3 is 13 amino acids. DNA for the CDR3: TGTGCCAGCACGGGTACTGGGGCCAACGTCCTGACTTTC. Amino acid sequence: CASTGTGANVLTF.

The chain combines TRBV2 with TRBJ2-2; TRBD1 agrees at 10 bases. The CDR3 spans 14 residues. V gave up 6 bases and J gave up 6 bases; unmatched junction bases: 4. Germline CDR1 is SNHLY and CDR2 is FYNNEI. CDR3 amino acids: CASRRDRGSGELFF. CDR3 coding DNA: TGTGCCAGCAGGCGGGACAGGGGATCCGGGGAGCTGTTTTTT.

The rearrangement links TRBV5-4 to TRBJ1-2; D is undetermined. The V end was cut by 2 bases, the J end by 3 bases, with 2 bases between. Germline CDR1 reads SGHNT; CDR2 reads YYREEE (reference sequence). CDR3 size: 11 residues. This chain's CDR3 is CASSFDYGYTF. The CDR3 DNA is TGTGCCAGCAGCTTCGACTATGGCTACACCTTC.

This clone was picked up a small number of times. The chain has TRBV19 and TRBJ1-4, with D possibly being TRBD1 (5 bases). The germline V gene encodes CDR1 LNHDA and CDR2 SQIVND (reference sequence). With 4 bases removed from V and 0 bases from J, the gap between germline ends came to 9 bases. The CDR3 has 15 amino acids. DNA of the CDR3: TGTGCCAGTAGTAACAGGCCTGCAACTAATGAAAAACTGTTTTTT. Translation: CASSNRPATNEKLFF.

The V gene is TRBV27, the J gene TRBJ1-5, with 11 bases that match TRBD1. CDR1 and CDR2 (germline): MNHEY, SMNVEV (reference sequence). The V gene end was trimmed by 5 bases and the J gene end by 6 bases; junction bases not matched to a gene: 15. The CDR3 covers 18 residues. CDR3 region: CASSPSGTGGAGSQPQHF. The CDR3 DNA sequence: TGTGCCAGCAGTCCCTCAGGGACAGGGGGTGCTGGGAGTCAGCCCCAGCATTTT.

Within the sample, this clone is medium-sized. This sequence joins TRBV3-1 (or the pseudogene TRBV3-2) and TRBJ1-5; the D gene is possibly TRBD1 (6 bases). The germline CDR1 and CDR2 sequences are LGHDT and YNNKEL (reference sequence). Trimming pared 1 base from V and 4 bases from J, leaving 11 bases between. The CDR3 has 15 amino acids. The CDR3 region is CASSQGRGGNQPQHF. The CDR3, as DNA: TGTGCCAGCAGCCAAGGGAGGGGGGGGAATCAGCCCCAGCATTTT.

J is TRBJ2-2 and V is TRBV4-1, with a weak D call TRBD1 (6 bases). V shed 1 base and J shed 5 bases, with 14 bases lying between them. The CDR3 covers 16 residues. CDR1 is MGHRA, CDR2 YSYEKL, per germline. The CDR3 protein is CASSQVTGQRTGELFF. In DNA, the CDR3 is TGCGCCAGCAGCCAAGTAACGGGACAAAGGACCGGGGAGCTGTTTTTT.

This clone was seen more than once but under ten times. This chain uses TRBV19 with TRBJ1-6, with a tentative D call TRBD1 (6 bases). V was pared by 5 bases and J by 9 bases, with 14 bases between. CDR3 length equals 14 residues. Germline V CDR1 and CDR2: LNHDA, SQIVND (reference sequence). CDR3 in DNA: TGTGCCAGTAGTCCAGACAGGTTAGCTTCACCCCTCCACTTT. Its translation: CASSPDRLASPLHF.

The rearrangement uses TRBV5-5 and TRBJ2-1; D is undetermined. Germline values: CDR1 SGHKS, CDR2 YYEKEE (reference sequence). V shed 5 bases and J shed 4 bases, with 4 bases lying between them. The CDR3 is 11 residues long. Written as DNA, the CDR3 is TGTGCCAGCAGACTTTACAATGAGCAGTTCTTC. It translates to CASRLYNEQFF.

The chain links TRBV7-6 to TRBJ2-5, with D possibly being TRBD1 (6 bases). Germline CDR1 and CDR2: SGHVS and FNYEAQ. Trimming pared 5 bases from V and 0 bases from J, leaving 13 bases between. This CDR3 comprises 15 residues. The chain's CDR3 is CASSLTGLYQETQYF. The CDR3 bases are TGTGCCAGCAGCCTGACAGGCCTGTACCAAGAGACCCAGTACTTC. The full variable domain, completed using reference TRBV7-6 and TRBJ2-5, is GAGVSQSPRYKVTKRGQDVALRCDPISGHVSLYWYRQALGQGPEFLTYFNYEAQQDKSGLPNDRFSAERPEGSISTLTIQRTEQRDSAMYRCASSLTGLYQETQYFGPGTRLLVL.

This clone was observed a few times. The V call is TRBV27, the J call TRBJ2-7; 7 nucleotides line up with TRBD1. J lost 3 bases, V lost 6 bases, and 8 bases had no gene match. Germline V gives CDR1 MNHEY, CDR2 SMNVEV (reference sequence). CDR3 size: 14 residues. DNA of the CDR3: TGTGCCAGCAGGCCCTGGGGACAGAACTACGAGCAGTACTTC. Residues: CASRPWGQNYEQYF.

This clone appeared a single time. The CDR3 bases are TGTGCCAGTAGTACAGTCCCCGCTGGGGCCAACGTCCTGACTTTC. It translates to CASSTVPAGANVLTF. This rearrangement joins TRBV19 to TRBJ2-6, with no clear D. Germline CDR1 reads LNHDA; CDR2 reads SQIVND (reference sequence). The CDR3 length is 15 residues. The ends were cut back, 4 bases at V and 2 bases at J, with 9 bases in the middle.

V usage is TRBV9 and J usage is TRBJ2-7; TRBD2 matches 8 bases. Germline CDR1 SGDLS, CDR2 YYNGEE. V was clipped by 4 bases and J by 4 bases; unmatched bases: 16. The CDR3 spans 17 residues. The CDR3 nucleotides are TGTGCCAGCAGCCAGTTAGGCGGGGGGAACGTCGAGTACGAGCAGTACTTC. This translates into CASSQLGGGNVEYEQYF.

V usage is TRBV7-9 and J usage is TRBJ1-2, with 7 nucleotides matching TRBD1. The CDR3 runs 12 residues. Germline loops: CDR1 SEHNR, CDR2 FQNEAQ (reference sequence). With 5 bases clipped from V and 6 bases from J, the junction kept 3 bases outside the gene matches. The CDR3 loop is CASSLTGDGYTF. The CDR3, as DNA: TGTGCCAGCAGCCTCACAGGGGATGGCTACACCTTC.